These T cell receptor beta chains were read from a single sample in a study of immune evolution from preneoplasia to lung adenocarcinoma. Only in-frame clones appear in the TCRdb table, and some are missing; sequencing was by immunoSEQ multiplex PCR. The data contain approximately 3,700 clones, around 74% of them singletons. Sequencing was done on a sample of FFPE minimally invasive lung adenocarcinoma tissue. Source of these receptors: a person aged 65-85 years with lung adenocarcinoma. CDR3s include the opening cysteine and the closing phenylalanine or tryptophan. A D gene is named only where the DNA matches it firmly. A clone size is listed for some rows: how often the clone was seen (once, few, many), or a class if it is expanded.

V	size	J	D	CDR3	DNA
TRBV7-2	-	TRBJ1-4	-	CASRNTNYNEKLFF	TGTGCCAGCAGAAATACGAACTATAATGAAAAACTGTTTTTT
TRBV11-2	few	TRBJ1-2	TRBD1	CASSYAGTGHGYTF	TGTGCCAGCAGCTATGCCGGGACAGGACATGGCTACACCTTC
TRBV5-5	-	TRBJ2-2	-	CASSFGGGNTGELFF	TGTGCCAGCAGCTTCGGGGGCGGGAACACCGGGGAGCTGTTTTTT
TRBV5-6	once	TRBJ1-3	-	CASSSDRGTIYF	TGTGCCAGCAGCTCAGACCGGGGCACCATATATTTT
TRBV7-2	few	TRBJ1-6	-	CASSLYGPQIPLHF	TGTGCCAGCAGCTTATATGGGCCCCAAATACCCCTCCACTTT
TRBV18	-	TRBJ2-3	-	CASSQESTDTQYF	TGTGCCAGCTCGCAGGAGAGCACAGATACGCAGTATTTT
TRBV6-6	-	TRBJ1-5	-	CASTYSNQPQHF	TGTGCCAGCACTTATAGCAATCAGCCCCAGCATTTT
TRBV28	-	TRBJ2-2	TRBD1	CASGHTRTGSFDTGELFF	TGTGCCAGCGGTCATACCCGGACAGGGAGTTTTGACACCGGGGAGCTGTTTTTT
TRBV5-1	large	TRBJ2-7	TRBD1	CASSLNPGQGAGEQYF	TGCGCCAGCAGCCTCAACCCGGGACAGGGGGCAGGCGAGCAGTACTTC
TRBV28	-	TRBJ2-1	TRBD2	CASSSGGSSYNEQFF	TGTGCCAGCAGTTCGGGGGGGAGCTCCTACAATGAGCAGTTCTTC
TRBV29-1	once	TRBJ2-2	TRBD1	CSAGTGWSGELFF	TGCAGCGCGGGGACAGGGTGGTCCGGGGAGCTGTTTTTT
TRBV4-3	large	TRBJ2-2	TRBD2	CASSSSGNTGELFF	TGCGCCAGCAGCTCTAGCGGAAACACCGGGGAGCTGTTTTTT
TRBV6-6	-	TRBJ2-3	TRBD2	CASSYGGGADTQYF	TGTGCCAGCAGTTACGGCGGGGGGGCAGATACGCAGTATTTT
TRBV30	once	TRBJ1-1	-	CACPRQGLVRTEAFF	TGTGCCTGCCCTCGGCAGGGGTTGGTACGGACTGAAGCTTTCTTT
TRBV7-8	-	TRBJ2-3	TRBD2	CASSKSGSGTDTQYF	TGTGCCAGCAGCAAAAGCGGGAGTGGCACAGATACGCAGTATTTT
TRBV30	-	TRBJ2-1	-	CAWSLLADYEQFF	TGTGCCTGGAGTCTGCTAGCTGACTATGAGCAGTTCTTC
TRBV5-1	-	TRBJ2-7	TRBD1	CASSLAGTEYEEQYF	TGCGCCAGCAGCTTGGCTGGGACAGAGTACGAAGAGCAGTACTTC
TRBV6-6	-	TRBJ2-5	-	CASSLYQETQYF	TGTGCCAGCAGTTTATACCAAGAGACCCAGTACTTC
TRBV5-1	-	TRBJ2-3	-	CASSLGEAPTQYF	TGCGCCAGCAGCTTAGGAGAGGCCCCTACGCAGTATTTT
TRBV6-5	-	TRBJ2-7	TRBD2	CASSYGGRVYEQYF	TGTGCCAGCAGTTACGGCGGGAGAGTCTACGAGCAGTACTTC
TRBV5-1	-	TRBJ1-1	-	CASSPWTDLEAFF	TGCGCCAGCAGCCCCTGGACGGACCTTGAAGCTTTCTTT
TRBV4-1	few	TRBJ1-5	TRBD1	CASRQGEILGPQHF	TGCGCCAGCAGACAGGGGGAGATCCTTGGGCCCCAGCATTTT